This is a list of T cell receptor beta chains from one sample in a study of blood T cell repertoires in COVID-19. Sequenced by immunoSEQ multiplex PCR; TCRdb stores in-frame clones only, minus some. This sample has roughly 350,000 clones; around 91% occur once, and the top ten carry 3% to 4%. The source material was peripheral blood. All receptors come from a young woman who had recovered from COVID-19. The CDR3 runs from the conserved cysteine through the conserved F or W. D genes are given only for firm matches. Clone size appears in some rows only: once, few, many, or a class for an expanded clone.

CDR3,DNA,V,J,D,size
CASSSIQGANEQFF,TGTGCCAGCAGTTCCATCCAGGGGGCCAATGAGCAGTTCTTC,TRBV6-5,TRBJ2-1,TRBD1,.
CASSIVGGRAPYNEQFF,TGTGCCAGTAGTATAGTTGGGGGCAGGGCCCCCTACAATGAGCAGTTCTTC,TRBV19,TRBJ2-1,.,.
CSVARANTEAFF,TGCAGCGTTGCCAGGGCGAACACTGAAGCTTTCTTT,TRBV29-1,TRBJ1-1,.,.
CATSREGAPQHF,TGTGCCACCAGCAGAGAGGGGGCGCCCCAGCATTTT,TRBV15,TRBJ1-5,.,.
CASSLLGRGRYNEQFF,TGTGCCAGCAGCTTATTAGGTCGAGGCCGCTACAATGAGCAGTTCTTC,TRBV13,TRBJ2-1,.,.
CASSRARSSYNEQFF,TGTGCCAGCAGCCGAGCTAGGAGCTCCTACAATGAGCAGTTCTTC,TRBV6-5,TRBJ2-1,.,.
CASNPGQTSGNTIYF,TGTGCCAGTAATCCAGGACAGACCTCTGGAAACACCATATATTTT,TRBV19,TRBJ1-3,.,few
CASSIELNSPLHF,TGTGCCAGCAGCATAGAGTTAAATTCACCCCTCCACTTT,TRBV5-6,TRBJ1-6,.,.
CATRKGQGTRGLGDYNEQFF,TGTGCCACCCGAAAAGGTCAGGGAACCAGAGGACTAGGAGACTACAATGAGCAGTTCTTC,TRBV15,TRBJ2-1,TRBD2,.
CASSRGFSSNYGYTF,TGTGCCAGCAGTAGAGGGTTTTCGTCTAACTATGGCTACACCTTC,TRBV27,TRBJ1-2,.,.
CAWSVMPDQPQHF,TGTGCCTGGAGTGTAATGCCAGATCAGCCCCAGCATTTT,TRBV30,TRBJ1-5,.,once
CASIDISGNTIYF,TGTGCCAGCATTGACATCTCTGGAAACACCATATATTTT,TRBV2,TRBJ1-3,.,.
CASRLGGLSGSEDTQYF,TGCGCCAGCAGGTTGGGCGGACTTAGCGGGAGTGAAGATACGCAGTATTTT,TRBV5-1,TRBJ2-3,TRBD2,.
CASSLKRATSGNTGELFF,TGTGCCAGCAGCTTAAAGAGGGCAACTAGCGGCAACACCGGGGAGCTGTTTTTT,TRBV11-2,TRBJ2-2,TRBD2,.
CASSQDRGWGTDTQYF,TGCGCCAGCAGCCAAGACAGGGGTTGGGGCACAGATACGCAGTATTTT,TRBV4-3,TRBJ2-3,.,.
CASSMDSSGGGNQPQHF,TGTGCCAGCAGCATGGACAGTTCTGGAGGGGGCAATCAGCCCCAGCATTTT,TRBV5-8,TRBJ1-5,.,.
CASSLGTGLNTEAFF,TGCGCCAGCAGCTTGGGGACAGGGCTGAACACTGAAGCTTTCTTT,TRBV5-1,TRBJ1-1,TRBD1,once
CASSDRGNFFGYTF,TGTGCCAGTAGTGACAGGGGGAACTTTTTCGGCTACACCTTC,TRBV19,TRBJ1-2,TRBD1,.
CATSDFRDGEKLFF,TGTGCCACCAGTGATTTCAGGGATGGGGAAAAACTGTTTTTT,TRBV24-1,TRBJ1-4,.,.
CASSPEPGGYYGYTF,TGTGCCAGCTCACCGGAGCCGGGAGGTTACTATGGCTACACCTTC,TRBV18,TRBJ1-2,.,.
CAWSRLAGSENIQYF,TGTGCCTGGAGCCGACTAGCGGGTTCAGAAAACATTCAGTACTTC,TRBV30,TRBJ2-4,TRBD2,.
CASSLRQGTTYGYTF,TGTGCCAGCAGTTTGAGACAGGGCACGACATATGGCTACACCTTC,TRBV6-5,TRBJ1-2,TRBD1,.
CASSPGGSVYGYTF,TGTGCCAGCAGTCCCGGAGGATCGGTCTATGGCTACACCTTC,TRBV6-5,TRBJ1-2,.,.
CASSYGDGTEAFF,TGTGCCAGCAGTTACGGAGACGGAACTGAAGCTTTCTTT,TRBV6-2/TRBV6-3,TRBJ1-1,.,few
CASSLMVFGRASSDEQFF,TGTGCCAGCAGCTTAATGGTTTTCGGGAGGGCCTCCTCGGATGAGCAGTTCTTC,TRBV7-9,TRBJ2-1,TRBD2,.
CASSLDGEGYTF,TGTGCCAGCAGTTTAGACGGGGAAGGCTACACCTTC,TRBV12-3/TRBV12-4,TRBJ1-2,.,.
CASSDSSNQPQHF,TGTGCCAGCAGTGATAGTAGCAATCAGCCCCAGCATTTT,TRBV2,TRBJ1-5,.,.
CASSPGHVNEKLFF,TGTGCCAGCAGCCCCGGACACGTTAATGAAAAACTGTTTTTT,TRBV14,TRBJ1-4,.,.
CASTHRDRGLTGELFF,TGTGCCAGCACCCACCGGGACAGGGGGTTGACCGGGGAGCTGTTTTTT,TRBV2,TRBJ2-2,TRBD1,.
CASSEGGPRGQYF,TGTGCCAGCTCCGAGGGAGGCCCACGGGGCCAGTACTTC,TRBV18,TRBJ2-5,.,.
CASSEKSGVSGELFF,TGTGCCAGCAGCGAGAAATCAGGGGTATCCGGGGAGCTGTTTTTT,TRBV5-4,TRBJ2-2,.,.
CASSLPGRGVYGYTF,TGTGCCAGCAGCTTACCCGGACGGGGGGTCTATGGCTACACCTTC,TRBV11-2,TRBJ1-2,.,.
CASSIVALNNYGYTF,TGTGCCAGTAGTATAGTGGCCTTAAATAACTATGGCTACACCTTC,TRBV19,TRBJ1-2,.,.
CASSPPSRPQASGKYNEQFF,TGTGCCAGCTCACCACCGTCTCGCCCCCAGGCTAGCGGCAAGTACAATGAGCAGTTCTTC,TRBV18,TRBJ2-1,TRBD2,.
CASSSEAAGNTIYF,TGTGCCAGCAGCTCGGAGGCGGCGGGGAACACCATATATTTT,TRBV11-2,TRBJ1-3,.,.
CASSVISGRASYEQFF,TGTGCCAGCAGCGTGATAAGCGGGAGGGCGTCGTATGAGCAGTTCTTC,TRBV5-8,TRBJ2-1,TRBD2,.